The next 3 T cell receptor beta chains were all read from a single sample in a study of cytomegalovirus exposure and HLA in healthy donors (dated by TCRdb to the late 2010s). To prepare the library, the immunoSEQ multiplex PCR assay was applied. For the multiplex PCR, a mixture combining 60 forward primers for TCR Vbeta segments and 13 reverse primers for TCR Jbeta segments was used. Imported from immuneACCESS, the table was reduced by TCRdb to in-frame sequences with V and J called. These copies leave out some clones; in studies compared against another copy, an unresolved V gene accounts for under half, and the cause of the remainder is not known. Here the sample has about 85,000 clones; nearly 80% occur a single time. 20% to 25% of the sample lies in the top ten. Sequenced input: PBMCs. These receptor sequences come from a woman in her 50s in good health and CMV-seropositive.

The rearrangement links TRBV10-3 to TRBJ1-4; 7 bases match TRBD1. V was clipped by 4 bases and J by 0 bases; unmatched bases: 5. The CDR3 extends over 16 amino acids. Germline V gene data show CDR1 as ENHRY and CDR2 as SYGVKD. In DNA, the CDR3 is TGTGCCATCAGTGGGGGACAGTCCGCAACTAATGAAAAACTGTTTTTT. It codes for CAISGGQSATNEKLFF.

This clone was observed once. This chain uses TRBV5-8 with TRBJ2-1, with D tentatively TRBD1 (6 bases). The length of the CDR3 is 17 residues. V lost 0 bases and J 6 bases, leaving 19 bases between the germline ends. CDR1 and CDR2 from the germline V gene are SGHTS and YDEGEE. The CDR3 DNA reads TGTGCCAGCAGCTTGGCCAACAGGGTTTTAGGGAGCAATGAGCAGTTCTTC. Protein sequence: CASSLANRVLGSNEQFF.

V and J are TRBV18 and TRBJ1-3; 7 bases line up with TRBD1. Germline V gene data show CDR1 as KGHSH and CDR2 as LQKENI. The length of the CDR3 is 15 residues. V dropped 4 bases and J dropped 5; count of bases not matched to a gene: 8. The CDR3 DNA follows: TGTGCCAGCTCACTGAAGACAGGGATCCGAAACACCATATATTTT. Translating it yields CASSLKTGIRNTIYF.